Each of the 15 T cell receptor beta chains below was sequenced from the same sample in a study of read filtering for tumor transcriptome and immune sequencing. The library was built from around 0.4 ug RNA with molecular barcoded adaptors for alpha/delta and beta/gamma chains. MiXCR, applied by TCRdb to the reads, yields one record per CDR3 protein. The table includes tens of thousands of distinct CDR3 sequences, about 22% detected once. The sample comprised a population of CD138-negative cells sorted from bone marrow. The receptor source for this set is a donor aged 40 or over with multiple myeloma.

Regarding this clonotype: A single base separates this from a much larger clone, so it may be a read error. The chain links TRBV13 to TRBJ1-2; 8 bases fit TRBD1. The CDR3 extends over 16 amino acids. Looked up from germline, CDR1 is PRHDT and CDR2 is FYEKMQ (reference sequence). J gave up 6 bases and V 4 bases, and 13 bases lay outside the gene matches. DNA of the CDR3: TGTGCCAGCAGCTCTAGGAAGGACAGGGATCGGAATGGCTACACCTTC. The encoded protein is CASSSRKDRDRNGYTF.

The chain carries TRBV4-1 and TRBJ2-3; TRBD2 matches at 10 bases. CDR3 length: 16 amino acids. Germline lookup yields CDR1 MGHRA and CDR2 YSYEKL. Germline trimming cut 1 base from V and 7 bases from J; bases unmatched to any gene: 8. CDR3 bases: TGCGCCAGCAGCCAAGTTCGGCTAGCGGGGGAGCATACGCAGTATTTT. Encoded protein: CASSQVRLAGEHTQYF.

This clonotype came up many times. DNA of the CDR3: TGTGCCAGCAGCTCCCCCGCGGGAGGGACCGGGGAGCTGTTTTTT. Translation gives CASSSPAGGTGELFF. The rearrangement links TRBV11-2 to TRBJ2-2; 9 bases are shared with TRBD2. Trimming removed 4 bases from V and 5 bases from J; junction bases left unmatched: 5. The CDR3 is 15 amino acids. The germline V gene has CDR1 SGHAT and CDR2 FQNNGV. Combining the CDR3 with reference TRBV11-2 and TRBJ2-2 gives the whole variable domain EAGVAQSPRYKIIEKRQSVAFWCNPISGHATLYWYQQILGQGPKLLIQFQNNGVVDDSQLPKDRFSAERLKGVDSTLKIQPAKLEDSAVYLCASSSPAGGTGELFFGEGSRLTVL.

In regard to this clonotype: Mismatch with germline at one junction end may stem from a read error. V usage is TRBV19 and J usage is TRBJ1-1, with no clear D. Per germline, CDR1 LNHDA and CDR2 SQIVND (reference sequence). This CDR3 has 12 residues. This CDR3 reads CASIDHNTEALF. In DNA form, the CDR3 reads TGTGCCAGTATAGATCATAACACTGAAGCTCTCTTT.

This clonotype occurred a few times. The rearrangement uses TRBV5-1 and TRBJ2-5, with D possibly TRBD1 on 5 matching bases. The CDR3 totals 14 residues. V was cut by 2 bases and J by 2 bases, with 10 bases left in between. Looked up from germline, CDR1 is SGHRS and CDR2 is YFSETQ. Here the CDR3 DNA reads TGCGCCAGCAGCTTCCTAGACAGTCAAGAGACCCAGTACTTC. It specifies CASSFLDSQETQYF.

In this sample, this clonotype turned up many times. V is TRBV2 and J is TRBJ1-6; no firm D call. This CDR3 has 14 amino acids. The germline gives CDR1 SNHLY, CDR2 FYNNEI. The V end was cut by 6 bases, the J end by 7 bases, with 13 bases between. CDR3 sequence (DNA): TGTGCCAGCAGCCAAGAAACTGTCAATTCACCCCTCCACTTT. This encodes CASSQETVNSPLHF. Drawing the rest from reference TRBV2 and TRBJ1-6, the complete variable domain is EPEVTQTPSHQVTQMGQEVILRCVPISNHLYFYWYRQILGQKVEFLVSFYNNEISEKSEIFDDQFSVERPDGSNFTLKIRSTKLEDSAMYFCASSQETVNSPLHFGNGTRLTVT.

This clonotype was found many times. The CDR3 coding sequence is TGCAGCGTTGCCCGAGGGCCGAGTTATGGCTACACCTTC. It encodes CSVARGPSYGYTF. The chain recombines TRBV29-1 with TRBJ1-2; no clear D. V was shortened by 4 bases and J by 5 bases, with 14 bases between the two germline ends. The CDR3 has 13 amino acids. From germline, CDR1 is SQVTM and CDR2 ANQGSEA.

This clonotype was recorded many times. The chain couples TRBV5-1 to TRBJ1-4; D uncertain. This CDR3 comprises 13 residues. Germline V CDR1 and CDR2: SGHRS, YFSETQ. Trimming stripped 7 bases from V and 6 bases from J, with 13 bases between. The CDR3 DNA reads TGCGCCAGCGCCGAGACATTGGATGAAAAACTGTTTTTT. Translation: CASAETLDEKLFF. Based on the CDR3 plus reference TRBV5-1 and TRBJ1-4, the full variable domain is KAGVTQTPRYLIKTRGQQVTLSCSPISGHRSVSWYQQTPGQGLQFLFEYFSETQRNKGNFPGRFSGRQFSNSRSEMNVSTLELGDSALYLCASAETLDEKLFFGSGTQLSVL.

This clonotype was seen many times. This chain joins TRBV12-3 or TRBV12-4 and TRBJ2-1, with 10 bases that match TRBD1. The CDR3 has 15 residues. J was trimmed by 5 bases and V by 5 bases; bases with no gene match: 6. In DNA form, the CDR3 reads TGTGCCAGCAGTCCCCGGGACAGGGGCGACAATGAGCAGTTCTTC. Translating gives CASSPRDRGDNEQFF.

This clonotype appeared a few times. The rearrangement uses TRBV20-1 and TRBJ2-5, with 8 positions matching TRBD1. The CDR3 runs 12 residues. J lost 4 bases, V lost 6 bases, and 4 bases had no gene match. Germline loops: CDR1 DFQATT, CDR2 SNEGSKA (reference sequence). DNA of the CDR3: TGCAGTGCACAAGACAGGGGAGAGACCCAGTACTTC. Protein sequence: CSAQDRGETQYF.

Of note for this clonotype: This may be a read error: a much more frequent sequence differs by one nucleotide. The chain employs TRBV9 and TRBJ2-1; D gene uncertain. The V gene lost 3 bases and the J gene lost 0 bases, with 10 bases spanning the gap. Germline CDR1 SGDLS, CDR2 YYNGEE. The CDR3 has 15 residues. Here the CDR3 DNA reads TGTGCCAGCAGCGCAGGAGTAGTCTCCTACAATGAGCAGTTCTTC. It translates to CASSAGVVSYNEQFF.

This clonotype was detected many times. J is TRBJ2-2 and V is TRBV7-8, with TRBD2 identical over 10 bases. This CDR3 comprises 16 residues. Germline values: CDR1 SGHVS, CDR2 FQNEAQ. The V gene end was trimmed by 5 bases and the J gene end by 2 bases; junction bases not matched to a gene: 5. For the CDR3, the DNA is TGTGCCAGCAGCACAGGACTAGCGGTTAACACCGGGGAGCTGTTTTTT. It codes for CASSTGLAVNTGELFF. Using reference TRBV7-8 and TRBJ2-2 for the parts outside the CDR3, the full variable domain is GAGVSQSPRYKVAKRGQDVALRCDPISGHVSLFWYQQALGQGPEFLTYFQNEAQLDKSGLPSDRFFAERPEGSVSTLKIQRTQQEDSAVYLCASSTGLAVNTGELFFGEGSRLTVL.

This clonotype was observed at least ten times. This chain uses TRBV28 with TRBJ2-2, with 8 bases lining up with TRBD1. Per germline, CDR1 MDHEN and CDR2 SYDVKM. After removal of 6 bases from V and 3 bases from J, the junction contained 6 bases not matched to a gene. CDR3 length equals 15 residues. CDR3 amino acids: CASSSGGMDTGELFF. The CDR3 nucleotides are TGTGCCAGCAGCTCAGGGGGCATGGACACCGGGGAGCTGTTTTTT.

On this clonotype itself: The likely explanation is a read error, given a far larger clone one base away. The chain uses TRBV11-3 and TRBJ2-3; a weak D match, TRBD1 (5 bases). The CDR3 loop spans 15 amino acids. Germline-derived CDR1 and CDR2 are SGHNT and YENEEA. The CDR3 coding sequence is TGTGCCAGCAGTCCAAATTCGGTTGATACAGGTACGCAGTATTTT. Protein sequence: CASSPNSVDTGTQYF.

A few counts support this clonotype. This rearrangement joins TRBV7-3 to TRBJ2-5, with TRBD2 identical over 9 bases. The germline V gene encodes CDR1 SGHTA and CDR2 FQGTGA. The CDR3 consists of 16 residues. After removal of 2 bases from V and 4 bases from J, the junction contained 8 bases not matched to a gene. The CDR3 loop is CASSLSGGGARETQYF. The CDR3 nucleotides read TGTGCCAGCAGCTTATCGGGCGGGGGGGCGAGAGAGACCCAGTACTTC.